This passage covers 20 T cell receptor beta chains from one sample sequenced in a study of beta chain features in type 1 diabetes. As every portion of the isolated RNA was reverse transcribed, the sequencing read expressed TCRB transcripts. Sequenced by immunoSEQ multiplex PCR; TCRdb stores in-frame clones only, minus some. The data show about 450,000 clones, approximately 10% seen once. Sequenced sample: naive CD4+ T cells from blood. These receptors were obtained from a woman younger than 30 in good health.

The chain is built from TRBV27 and TRBJ1-5; D ambiguous. Trimming left V 2 bases short and J 4 bases short, with 12 bases between. This CDR3 has 15 amino acids. Germline V gives CDR1 MNHEY, CDR2 SMNVEV (reference sequence). CDR3 DNA: TGTGCCAGCAGTTTACGTGGGGTTGGGAATCAGCCCCAGCATTTT. It translates to CASSLRGVGNQPQHF.

In this sample, this clone turned up a few times. CDR3 sequence: CASTWGNEKLFF. The CDR3, as DNA: TGTGCCAGCACCTGGGGAAACGAAAAACTGTTTTTT. The chain employs TRBV28 and TRBJ1-4; D ambiguous. The germline V and J ends were trimmed by 7 bases and 8 bases, with 11 bases remaining between them. The CDR3 extends over 12 amino acids. Germline V CDR1 and CDR2: MDHEN, SYDVKM.

This clone came up a few times. V gene TRBV7-2 combines with J gene TRBJ2-3, with 10 bases identical to TRBD2. The CDR3 runs 16 residues. Germline V gene data show CDR1 as SGHTA and CDR2 as FQGNSA. The junction had 8 bases not matched to a gene; V was cut back by 5 bases and J by 3 bases. CDR3 sequence reads: CASSRVGAGGTDTQYF. CDR3 bases: TGTGCCAGCAGCCGGGTAGGAGCGGGAGGGACAGATACGCAGTATTTT.

The V gene is TRBV7-8, the J gene TRBJ1-2; D remains ambiguous. Germline V gene lookup returns CDR1 SGHVS and CDR2 FQNEAQ. Trimming pared 2 bases from V and 2 bases from J, leaving 12 bases between. The CDR3 contains 15 residues. CDR3 protein: CASSLFVGVNYGYTF. CDR3 nucleotide sequence: TGTGCCAGCAGCTTATTCGTGGGAGTGAACTATGGCTACACCTTC.

In its sample, this clone was seen a few times. J is TRBJ2-7 and V is TRBV9, with D perhaps TRBD1 or TRBD2 (5 bases each). The CDR3 loop spans 14 amino acids. Trimming pared 3 bases from V and 0 bases from J, leaving 10 bases between. CDR1 and CDR2 from the germline V gene are SGDLS and YYNGEE. CDR3 sequence (DNA): TGTGCCAGCAGCGCATTAGGGACCTCCTACGAGCAGTACTTC. Translation: CASSALGTSYEQYF.

There are a few counts of this clone. This chain uses TRBV5-1 with TRBJ2-3; TRBD1 agrees at 9 bases. Unmatched junction bases numbered 7, after V lost 0 bases and J lost 5 bases. The CDR3 has 16 amino acids. The V gene's germline CDR1 is SGHRS and CDR2 YFSETQ. The CDR3 sequence is CASSLVAQGAGDTQYF. CDR3 in DNA: TGCGCCAGCAGCTTGGTCGCACAGGGGGCAGGAGATACGCAGTATTTT.

This clone occurred a few times. The chain uses TRBV29-1 and TRBJ2-1; the D is unclear. Germline V lookup: CDR1 SQVTM, CDR2 ANQGSEA. The CDR3 runs 11 residues. The V end lost 5 bases, the J end lost 4 bases, and 6 bases lay between the germline ends. The CDR3 protein is CSVSTYNEQFF. In nucleotides, the CDR3 is TGCAGCGTTTCTACTTACAATGAGCAGTTCTTC.

This sequence joins TRBV25-1 and TRBJ1-6; D is perhaps TRBD1 (5 bases). Looked up from germline, CDR1 is MGHDK and CDR2 is SYGVNS. The germline V and J ends were trimmed by 7 bases and 10 bases, with 20 bases remaining between them. The CDR3 is made up of 15 amino acids. The CDR3 spells CASNPHGGLGSPLHF. CDR3 DNA sequence: TGTGCCAGCAACCCTCACGGGGGACTGGGGTCACCCCTCCACTTT.

Many counts were recorded for this clone. A read error may account for a junction end that differs from germline. The chain couples TRBV30 to TRBJ2-7, with a tentative D call TRBD1 (5 bases). Germline values: CDR1 GTSNPN, CDR2 SVGIG (reference sequence). There are 8 residues in the CDR3. The CDR3 region has the DNA TGTGCCTCGGACACGCCACACTTC. Protein sequence: CASDTPHF.

As DNA, the CDR3 is TGTGCCAGCAGTTACGGTCTGGGGTTCAATCAGCCCCAGCATTTT. The encoded protein is CASSYGLGFNQPQHF. V is TRBV6-5 and J is TRBJ1-5; no clear D. V lost 2 bases, J lost 3 bases, and 11 bases lay in between. Germline-derived CDR1 and CDR2 are MNHEY and SVGAGI. The CDR3 contains 15 residues.

The chain couples TRBV10-3 to TRBJ2-1, with 9 bases matching TRBD2. This CDR3 has 15 residues. Germline CDR1 ENHRY, CDR2 SYGVKD. V trimming: 3 bases; J trimming: 7 bases; junction bases outside the gene matches: 7. The CDR3 sequence: CAISDSGRGGNEQFF. In DNA, the CDR3 is TGTGCCATCAGTGATAGCGGGAGAGGAGGAAATGAGCAGTTCTTC.

This clone has a handful of counts. The chain has TRBV10-3 and TRBJ2-5; D is uncertain. The germline CDR1 and CDR2 sequences are ENHRY and SYGVKD. This CDR3 region has 14 residues. The germline V and J ends were trimmed by 0 bases and 5 bases, with 10 bases remaining between them. The CDR3, as DNA: TGTGCCATCAGTGAGTCAGGCGGAGTGGAGACCCAGTACTTC. Its translation: CAISESGGVETQYF.

V usage is TRBV14 and J usage is TRBJ2-3, with TRBD1 identical over 7 bases. V lost 2 bases and J lost 6; bases outside the gene matches: 14. CDR3 length: 17 amino acids. The germline V gene encodes CDR1 SGHDN and CDR2 FVKESK. The CDR3 sequence: CASSQNNRGPAVDTQYF. In DNA, the CDR3 is TGTGCCAGCAGCCAAAACAACAGGGGCCCTGCAGTGGATACGCAGTATTTT.

V gene TRBV7-9 combines with J gene TRBJ1-2; TRBD1 is a possible D gene (5 bases). Trimming removed 3 bases at V and 8 bases at J, with 13 bases between. CDR3 length: 13 residues. Per the germline V gene, CDR1 is SEHNR and CDR2 is FQNEAQ (reference sequence). DNA of the CDR3: TGTGCCAGCAGCTTGATCTCAGGGCAGGGCTACACCTTC. This codes for CASSLISGQGYTF.

The chain joins TRBV5-1 to TRBJ2-1; TRBD2 agrees at 10 bases. Germline V lookup: CDR1 SGHRS, CDR2 YFSETQ. Losses at the gene ends were 0 bases for V and 11 bases for J; bases not matched to a gene: 8. CDR3 size: 15 residues. The CDR3 bases are TGCGCCAGCAGCTTGGCTGCCCTAGCGGGGGCCCAGCAGTTCTTC. This translates into CASSLAALAGAQQFF.

The chain uses TRBV2 and TRBJ2-7; 9 bases fit TRBD2. The V gene's germline CDR1 is SNHLY and CDR2 FYNNEI. V lost 3 bases and J lost 4; bases outside the gene matches: 7. CDR3 size: 15 residues. The CDR3 sequence is CASSDWTSDRYEQYF. In DNA form, the CDR3 reads TGTGCCAGCAGTGATTGGACTAGCGACAGATACGAGCAGTACTTC.

This clone was seen more than once but under ten times. The gene calls are TRBV2 and TRBJ2-5; 14 bases are a match to TRBD2. The CDR3 spans 16 residues. J gave up 0 bases and V 6 bases, and 3 bases lay outside the gene matches. Germline V gene sequence: CDR1 SNHLY, CDR2 FYNNEI. CDR3 sequence (DNA): TGTGCCAGCAGAAGACTAGCGGGAGGGCACCAAGAGACCCAGTACTTC. It codes for CASRRLAGGHQETQYF. Using reference TRBV2 and TRBJ2-5 for the parts outside the CDR3, the full variable domain is EPEVTQTPSHQVTQMGQEVILRCVPISNHLYFYWYRQILGQKVEFLVSFYNNEISEKSEIFDDQFSVERPDGSNFTLKIRSTKLEDSAMYFCASRRLAGGHQETQYFGPGTRLLVL.

The chain has TRBV23-1 and TRBJ1-1, with D hard to call. TRBV23-1 is marked as an open reading frame, function uncertain. Trimming removed 8 bases from V and 6 bases from J, with 1 base in between. CDR3 length: 8 amino acids. The CDR3 is CASPEAFF. The CDR3 nucleotides are TGCGCCAGCCCTGAAGCTTTCTTT.

This clone came up a few times. This chain links TRBV25-1 with TRBJ2-3; D may be TRBD1 (5 bases). This CDR3 has 15 residues. Per germline, CDR1 MGHDK and CDR2 SYGVNS. Trimming took off 3 bases at V and 2 bases at J, with 12 bases between the two ends. The CDR3: CASSDRVEATDTQYF. The CDR3 coding sequence is TGTGCCAGCAGTGACAGGGTTGAGGCCACAGATACGCAGTATTTT.

The rearrangement uses TRBV9 and TRBJ2-4; a possible D gene is TRBD1 (6 bases). Per germline, CDR1 SGDLS and CDR2 YYNGEE. With 4 bases removed from V and 7 bases from J, the gap between germline ends came to 12 bases. This CDR3 has 13 amino acids. The CDR3 is CASSTGIGNIQYF. The CDR3 DNA is TGTGCCAGCAGCACAGGGATTGGCAACATTCAGTACTTC.